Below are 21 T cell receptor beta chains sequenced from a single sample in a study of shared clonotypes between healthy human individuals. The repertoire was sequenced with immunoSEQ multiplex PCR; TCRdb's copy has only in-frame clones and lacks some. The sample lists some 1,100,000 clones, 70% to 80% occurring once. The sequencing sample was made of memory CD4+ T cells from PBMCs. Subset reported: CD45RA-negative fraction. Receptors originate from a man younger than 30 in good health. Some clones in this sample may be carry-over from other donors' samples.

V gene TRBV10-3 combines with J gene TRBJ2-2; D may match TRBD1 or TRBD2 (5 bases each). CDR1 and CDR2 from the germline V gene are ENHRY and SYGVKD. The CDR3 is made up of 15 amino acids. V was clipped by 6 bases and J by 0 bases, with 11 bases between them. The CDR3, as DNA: TGTGCCATCAGCTATTTGGGGGCGAACACCGGGGAGCTGTTTTTT. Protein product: CAISYLGANTGELFF.

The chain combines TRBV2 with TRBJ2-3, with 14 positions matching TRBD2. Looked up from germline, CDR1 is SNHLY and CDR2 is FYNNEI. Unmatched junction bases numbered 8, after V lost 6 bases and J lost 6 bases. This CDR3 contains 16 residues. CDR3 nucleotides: TGTGCCAGCAGGTGGGGACTAGCGGGAGACCCGGATACGCAGTATTTT. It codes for CASRWGLAGDPDTQYF.

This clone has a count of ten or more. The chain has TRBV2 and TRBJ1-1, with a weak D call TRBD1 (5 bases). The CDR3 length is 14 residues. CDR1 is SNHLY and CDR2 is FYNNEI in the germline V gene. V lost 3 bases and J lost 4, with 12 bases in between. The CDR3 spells CASSERAGRTEAFF. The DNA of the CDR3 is TGTGCCAGCAGTGAGCGCGCAGGGCGCACTGAAGCTTTCTTT. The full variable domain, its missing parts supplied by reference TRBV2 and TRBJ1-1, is EPEVTQTPSHQVTQMGQEVILRCVPISNHLYFYWYRQILGQKVEFLVSFYNNEISEKSEIFDDQFSVERPDGSNFTLKIRSTKLEDSAMYFCASSERAGRTEAFFGQGTRLTVV.

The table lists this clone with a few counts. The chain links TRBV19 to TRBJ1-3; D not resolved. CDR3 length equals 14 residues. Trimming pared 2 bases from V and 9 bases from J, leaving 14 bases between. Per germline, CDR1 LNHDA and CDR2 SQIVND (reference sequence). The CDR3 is CASSILGFEGTIYF. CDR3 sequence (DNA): TGTGCCAGTAGTATATTGGGCTTCGAGGGCACCATATATTTT.

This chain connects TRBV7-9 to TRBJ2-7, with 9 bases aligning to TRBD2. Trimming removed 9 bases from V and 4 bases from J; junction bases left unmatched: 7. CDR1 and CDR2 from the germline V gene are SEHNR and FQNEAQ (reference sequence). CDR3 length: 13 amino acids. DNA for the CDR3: TGTGCCAGTCCACCCCTAGCGGGATACGAGCAGTACTTC. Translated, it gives CASPPLAGYEQYF.

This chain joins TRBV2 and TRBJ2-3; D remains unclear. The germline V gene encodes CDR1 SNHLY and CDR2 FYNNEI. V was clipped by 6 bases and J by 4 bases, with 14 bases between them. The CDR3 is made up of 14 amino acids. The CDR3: CASRRTPLADTQYF. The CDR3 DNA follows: TGTGCCAGCAGACGCACCCCGCTAGCAGATACGCAGTATTTT.

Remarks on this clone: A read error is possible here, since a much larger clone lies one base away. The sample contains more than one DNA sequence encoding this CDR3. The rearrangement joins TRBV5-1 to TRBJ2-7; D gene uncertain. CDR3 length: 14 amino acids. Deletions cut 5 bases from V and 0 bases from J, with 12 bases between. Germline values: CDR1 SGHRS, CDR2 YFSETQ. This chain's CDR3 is CASSFGDGSYEQYF. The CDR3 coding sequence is TGCGCCAGCAGTTTCGGCGACGGCTCCTACGAGCAGTACTTC.

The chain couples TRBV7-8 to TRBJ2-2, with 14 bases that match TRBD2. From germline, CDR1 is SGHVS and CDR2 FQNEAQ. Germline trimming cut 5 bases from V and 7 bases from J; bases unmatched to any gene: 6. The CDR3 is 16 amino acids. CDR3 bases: TGTGCCAGCAGCACCAGGACTAGCGGGAGGAACGGGGAGCTGTTTTTT. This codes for CASSTRTSGRNGELFF.

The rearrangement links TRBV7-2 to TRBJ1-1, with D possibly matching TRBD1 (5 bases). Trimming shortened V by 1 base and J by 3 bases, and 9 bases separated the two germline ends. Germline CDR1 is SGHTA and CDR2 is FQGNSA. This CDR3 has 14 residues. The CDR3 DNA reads TGTGCCAGCAGCTTAGGAAGGGGATACACTGAAGCTTTCTTT. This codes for CASSLGRGYTEAFF.

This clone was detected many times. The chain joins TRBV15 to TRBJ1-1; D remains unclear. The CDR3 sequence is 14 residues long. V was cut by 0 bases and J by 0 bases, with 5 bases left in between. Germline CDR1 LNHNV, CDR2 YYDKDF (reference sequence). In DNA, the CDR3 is TGTGCCACCAGCAGAGATTCTATGAACACTGAAGCTTTCTTT. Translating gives CATSRDSMNTEAFF.

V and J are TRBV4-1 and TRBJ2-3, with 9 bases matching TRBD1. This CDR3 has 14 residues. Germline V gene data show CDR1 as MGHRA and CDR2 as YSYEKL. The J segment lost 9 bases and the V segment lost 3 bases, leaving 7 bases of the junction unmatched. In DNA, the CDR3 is TGCGCCAGCAGCCAGGACAGGGGCCTGGGCACGCAGTATTTT. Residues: CASSQDRGLGTQYF.

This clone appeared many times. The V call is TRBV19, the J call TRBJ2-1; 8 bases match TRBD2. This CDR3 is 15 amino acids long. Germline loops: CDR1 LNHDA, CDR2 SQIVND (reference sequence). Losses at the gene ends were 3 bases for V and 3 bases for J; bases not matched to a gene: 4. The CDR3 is CASSIQLAVYNEQFF. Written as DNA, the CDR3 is TGTGCCAGTAGTATCCAACTAGCGGTCTACAATGAGCAGTTCTTC.

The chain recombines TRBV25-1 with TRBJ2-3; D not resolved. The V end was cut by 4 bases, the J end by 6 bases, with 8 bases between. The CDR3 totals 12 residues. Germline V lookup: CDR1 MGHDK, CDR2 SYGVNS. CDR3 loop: CASSVHWDTQYF. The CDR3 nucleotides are TGTGCCAGCAGTGTCCATTGGGATACGCAGTATTTT.

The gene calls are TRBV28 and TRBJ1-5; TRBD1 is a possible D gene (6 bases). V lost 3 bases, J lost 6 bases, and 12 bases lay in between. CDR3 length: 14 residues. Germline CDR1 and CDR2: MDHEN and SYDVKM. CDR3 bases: TGTGCCAGCAGTTTTCGGGGGGCTCGTCAGCCCCAGCATTTT. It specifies CASSFRGARQPQHF.

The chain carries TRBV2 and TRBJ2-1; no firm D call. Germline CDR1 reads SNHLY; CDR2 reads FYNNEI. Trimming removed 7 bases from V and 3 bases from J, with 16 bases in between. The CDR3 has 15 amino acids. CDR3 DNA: TGTGCCAGCACCCCACAGAGAACGGTCTACAATGAGCAGTTCTTC. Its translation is CASTPQRTVYNEQFF.

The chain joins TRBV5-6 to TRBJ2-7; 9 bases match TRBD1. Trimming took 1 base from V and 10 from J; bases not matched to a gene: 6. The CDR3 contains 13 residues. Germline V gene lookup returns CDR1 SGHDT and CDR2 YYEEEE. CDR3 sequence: CASSLRTGEIQYF. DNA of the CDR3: TGTGCCAGCAGCTTGAGGACAGGGGAGATACAGTACTTC.

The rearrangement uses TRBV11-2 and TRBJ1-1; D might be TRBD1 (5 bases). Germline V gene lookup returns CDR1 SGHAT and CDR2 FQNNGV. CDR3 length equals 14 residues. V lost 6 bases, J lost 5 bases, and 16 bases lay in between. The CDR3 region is CASSTTPGRTEAFF. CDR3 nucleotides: TGTGCCAGCAGTACAACACCAGGGAGAACTGAAGCTTTCTTT. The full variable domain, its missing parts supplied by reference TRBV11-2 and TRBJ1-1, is EAGVAQSPRYKIIEKRQSVAFWCNPISGHATLYWYQQILGQGPKLLIQFQNNGVVDDSQLPKDRFSAERLKGVDSTLKIQPAKLEDSAVYLCASSTTPGRTEAFFGQGTRLTVV.

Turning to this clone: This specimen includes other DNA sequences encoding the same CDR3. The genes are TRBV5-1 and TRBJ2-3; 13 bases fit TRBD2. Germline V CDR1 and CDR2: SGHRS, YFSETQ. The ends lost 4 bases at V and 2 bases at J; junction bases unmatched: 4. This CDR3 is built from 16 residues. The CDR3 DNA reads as TGCGCCAGCAGCGGGGGACTAGCGGGACTCACAGATACGCAGTATTTT. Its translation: CASSGGLAGLTDTQYF.

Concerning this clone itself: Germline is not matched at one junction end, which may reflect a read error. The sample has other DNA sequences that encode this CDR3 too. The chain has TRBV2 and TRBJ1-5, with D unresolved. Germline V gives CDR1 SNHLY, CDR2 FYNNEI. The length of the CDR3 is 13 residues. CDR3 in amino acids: CASSEESNQPQHF. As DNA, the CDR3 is TGTGCCAGCAGCGAAGAAAGCAATCAGCCCCAGCATTTT.

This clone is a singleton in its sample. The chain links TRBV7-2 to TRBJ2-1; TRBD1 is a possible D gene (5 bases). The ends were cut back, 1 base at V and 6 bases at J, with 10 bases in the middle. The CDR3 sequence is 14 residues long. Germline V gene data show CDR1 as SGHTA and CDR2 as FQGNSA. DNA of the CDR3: TGTGCCAGCAGCTTAGAGGGGTTAGGCAATGAGCAGTTCTTC. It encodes CASSLEGLGNEQFF.

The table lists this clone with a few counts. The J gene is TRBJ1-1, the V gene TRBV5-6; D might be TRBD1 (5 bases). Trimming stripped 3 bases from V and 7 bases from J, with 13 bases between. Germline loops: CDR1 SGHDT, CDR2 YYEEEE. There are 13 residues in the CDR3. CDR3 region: CASSSGAGLEAFF. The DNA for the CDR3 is TGTGCCAGCAGCTCTGGGGCGGGTCTTGAAGCTTTCTTT.